This T cell receptor (beta chain) stems from a study of Ad26.COV2.S vaccination and SARS-CoV-2 variants. Study-wide results and limits: Responses of spike-specific T cells (both CD8+ and CD4+) reportedly showed substantial breadth after vaccination.

Concerning this clone itself: Its antigen is still unknown.

Clones were read by immunoSEQ multiplex PCR, and TCRdb kept only the in-frame ones, dropping some. Here the sample spans some 480,000 clones, approximately 90% being singletons. The treatment is: 15 to 20 received Ad26.COV2.S at low or high dose, single or two shots; 5 received placebo; per-sample allocation not given. Following the first vaccine or placebo injection, samples were taken on day 63. It was an adult aged 18-55 years in Boston who was the donor. Expressing Wuhan-strain SARS-CoV-2 spike, an Ad26 vector served as the vaccine. Trimming pared 5 bases from V and 0 bases from J, leaving 13 bases between. From germline, CDR1 is KGHDR and CDR2 SFDVKD. This CDR3 has 16 amino acids.

This chain joins TRBV24-1 and TRBJ2-1; D call uncertain. The clonotype comes from a person between 18 and 65 years old who received the Ad26.COV2.S COVID-19 vaccine or a placebo. Specimen: peripheral blood, collected in a trial of Ad26.COV2.S vaccine versus placebo. CDR3 nucleotides: TGTGCCACCAGTGCCCCAGCGCCCAGCTCCTACAATGAGCAGTTCTTC. Its translation is CATSAPAPSSYNEQFF.